This T cell receptor beta chain appears in the sequencing data of a study of cytomegalovirus exposure and HLA in healthy donors. PCR employed 60 Vbeta and 13 Jbeta primers. Method: immunoSEQ multiplex PCR; TCRdb's copy keeps in-frame clones and lacks some. The sample consists of 150,000 to 200,000 clones, around 80% of them appearing once. Per germline, CDR1 SGHTA and CDR2 FQGTGA. With 2 bases removed from V and 5 bases from J, the gap between germline ends came to 7 bases. This CDR3 comprises 13 residues. The chain has TRBV7-3 and TRBJ1-5; no firm D call. Sequenced: PBMCs. This TCR was recovered from a man aged 40-49 years in good health and CMV-seronegative. The CDR3 spells CASSLGPDQPQHF. CDR3 nucleotide sequence: TGTGCCAGCAGCTTAGGTCCAGATCAGCCCCAGCATTTT.